What follows are 9 T cell receptor beta chains derived from one specimen sequenced in a study of blood T cell repertoires in COVID-19. TCRdb's table, derived via immunoSEQ multiplex PCR, lists solely in-frame clones and lacks some. This sample has around 270,000 clones; 86% occur once, and the top ten carry approximately 2%. What was sequenced was peripheral blood. These TCRs come from a man younger than 45 with active or convalescent COVID-19.

The genes are TRBV9 and TRBJ2-7; 7 bases align to TRBD1. Trimming took 2 bases from V and 0 from J; bases not matched to a gene: 2. The germline CDR1 and CDR2 sequences are SGDLS and YYNGEE. The CDR3 consists of 14 residues. The CDR3 DNA follows: TGTGCCAGCAGCGTCGGGACAGACTCCTACGAGCAGTACTTC. It is translated as CASSVGTDSYEQYF.

The chain joins TRBV13 to TRBJ2-2, with 7 bases fitting TRBD1. Germline values: CDR1 PRHDT, CDR2 FYEKMQ (reference sequence). The CDR3 sequence is 16 residues long. V was clipped by 3 bases and J by 1 base; unmatched bases: 5. The CDR3 is CASSLTGIQNTGELFF. The DNA of the CDR3 is TGTGCCAGCAGCTTGACAGGGATTCAGAACACCGGGGAGCTGTTTTTT.

The J gene is TRBJ2-2, the V gene TRBV3-1 (or the pseudogene TRBV3-2); 9 bases line up with TRBD1. This CDR3 contains 16 residues. The V and J ends lost 4 bases and 3 bases, in that order; junction bases with no gene match: 6. Germline V lookup: CDR1 LGHDT, CDR2 YNNKEL (reference sequence). The DNA for the CDR3 is TGTGCCAGCAGCCCCGACAGGGGGAGGGACACCGGGGAGCTGTTTTTT. Encoded protein: CASSPDRGRDTGELFF.

The genes are TRBV7-2 and TRBJ2-7; possible D gene TRBD1, 6 bases. CDR1 and CDR2 from the germline V gene are SGHTA and FQGNSA. The CDR3 extends over 16 amino acids. V gave up 1 base and J gave up 1 base, with 14 bases separating them. CDR3: CASSLVSGVASYEQYF. The CDR3 DNA sequence: TGTGCCAGCAGCTTAGTGTCAGGGGTCGCTTCCTACGAGCAGTACTTC.

The chain couples TRBV5-5 to TRBJ1-2; tentatively, D is TRBD1 (6 bases). CDR3 length: 13 amino acids. From germline, CDR1 is SGHKS and CDR2 YYEKEE (reference sequence). V lost 3 bases to trimming and J lost 2 bases, with 8 bases between them. In DNA form, the CDR3 reads TGTGCCAGCAGCTCGACAGGAAACTATGGCTACACCTTC. Its translation: CASSSTGNYGYTF.

The V and J genes are TRBV6-6 and TRBJ2-7; perhaps TRBD2 as D (5 bases). V gave up 4 bases and J gave up 3 bases, with 7 bases separating them. The CDR3 loop spans 12 amino acids. Germline-derived CDR1 and CDR2 are MNHNY and SVGAGI (reference sequence). The CDR3 nucleotides read TGTGCCAGCAGTTGGACTTACTACGAGCAGTACTTC. It is translated as CASSWTYYEQYF.

This chain links TRBV27 with TRBJ1-5; perhaps TRBD1 as D (6 bases). The V end lost 8 bases, the J end lost 3 bases, and 11 bases lay between the germline ends. The germline V gene has CDR1 MNHEY and CDR2 SMNVEV (reference sequence). This CDR3 contains 13 residues. The CDR3 nucleotides are TGTGCCAGCGCCCGGGGGGCCAATCAGCCCCAGCATTTT. Translated, it gives CASARGANQPQHF.

The rearrangement uses TRBV5-1 and TRBJ2-4; D may be TRBD2 (5 bases). This CDR3 is built from 15 residues. From germline, CDR1 is SGHRS and CDR2 YFSETQ. Trimming removed 0 bases from V and 10 bases from J, with 17 bases in between. The CDR3: CASSLDAGPNRIQYF. The CDR3 DNA reads TGCGCCAGCAGCTTGGACGCGGGCCCGAATCGTATTCAGTACTTC.

This clone came up a few times. The sample holds other DNA sequences that translate to the same CDR3. The genes are TRBV5-5 and TRBJ1-6; 9 bases are a match to TRBD1. The V segment lost 4 bases and the J segment 7 bases; nucleotides outside the gene matches: 9. This CDR3 spans 16 amino acids. From germline, CDR1 is SGHKS and CDR2 YYEKEE (reference sequence). Written as DNA, the CDR3 is TGTGCCAGCAGCCTGGGGGACAGGGCTAACAATTCACCCCTCCACTTT. Its protein product is CASSLGDRANNSPLHF.